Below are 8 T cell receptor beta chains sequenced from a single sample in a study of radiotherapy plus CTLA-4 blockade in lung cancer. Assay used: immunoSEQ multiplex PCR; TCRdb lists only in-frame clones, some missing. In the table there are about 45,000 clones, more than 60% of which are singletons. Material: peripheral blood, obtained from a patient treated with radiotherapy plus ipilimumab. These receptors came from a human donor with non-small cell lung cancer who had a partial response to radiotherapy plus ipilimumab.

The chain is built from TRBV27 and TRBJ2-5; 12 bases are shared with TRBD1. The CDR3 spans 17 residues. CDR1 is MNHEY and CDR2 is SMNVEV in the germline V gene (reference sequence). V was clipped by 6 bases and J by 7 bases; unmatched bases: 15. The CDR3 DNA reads TGTGCCAGCAGCAAACCGGGACAGGGGGCGCAAAGGACGACCCAGTACTTC. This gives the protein CASSKPGQGAQRTTQYF.

CDR3 region: CASSQDSSGRAGGELFF. The CDR3 DNA is TGTGCCAGCAGCCAAGATTCCAGCGGGAGGGCCGGCGGGGAGCTGTTTTTT. The chain has TRBV4-2 and TRBJ2-2; 10 bases are a match to TRBD2. The CDR3 is 17 residues long. From germline, CDR1 is LGHNA and CDR2 YNFKEQ. Trimming took 0 bases from V and 7 from J; bases not matched to a gene: 8.

CDR3 DNA sequence: TGTGCCAGCACGTCACGAGCTGGCTACACCTTC. This sequence encodes CASTSRAGYTF. The rearrangement links TRBV6-5 to TRBJ1-2, with D unclear. V was clipped by 7 bases and J by 7 bases, with 10 bases between them. In germline, CDR1 is MNHEY, CDR2 SVGAGI. The CDR3 has 11 amino acids.

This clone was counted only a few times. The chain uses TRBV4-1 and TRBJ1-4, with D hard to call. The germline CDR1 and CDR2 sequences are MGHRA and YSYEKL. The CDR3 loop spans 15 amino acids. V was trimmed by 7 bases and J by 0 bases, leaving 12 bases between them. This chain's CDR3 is CASTPPGATNEKLFF. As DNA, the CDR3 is TGCGCCAGCACCCCCCCCGGTGCAACTAATGAAAAACTGTTTTTT.

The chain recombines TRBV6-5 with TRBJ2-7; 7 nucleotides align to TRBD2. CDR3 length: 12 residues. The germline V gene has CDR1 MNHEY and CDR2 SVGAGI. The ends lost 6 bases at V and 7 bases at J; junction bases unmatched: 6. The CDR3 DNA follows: TGTGCCAGCAGAACCCGGCGGGAGGAGCAGTACTTC. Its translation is CASRTRREEQYF.

The CDR3 loop is CAWSADRGNEKLFF. The CDR3 bases are TGTGCCTGGAGCGCGGACAGGGGGAATGAAAAACTGTTTTTT. V gene TRBV30 combines with J gene TRBJ1-4; 10 bases are a match to TRBD1. This CDR3 is 14 amino acids long. Germline CDR1 is GTSNPN and CDR2 is SVGIG (reference sequence). V shed 3 bases and J 5 bases; nucleotides not matched to a gene: 3.

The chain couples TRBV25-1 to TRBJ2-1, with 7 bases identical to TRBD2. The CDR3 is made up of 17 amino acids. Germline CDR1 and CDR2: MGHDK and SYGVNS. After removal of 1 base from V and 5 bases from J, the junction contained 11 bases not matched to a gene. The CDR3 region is CASSEWGSGGSHNEQFF. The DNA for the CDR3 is TGTGCCAGCAGTGAATGGGGGTCGGGCGGGAGTCACAATGAGCAGTTCTTC.

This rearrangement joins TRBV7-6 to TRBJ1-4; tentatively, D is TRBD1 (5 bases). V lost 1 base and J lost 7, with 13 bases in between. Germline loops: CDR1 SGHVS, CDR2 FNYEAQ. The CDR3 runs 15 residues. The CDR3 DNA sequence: TGTGCCAGCAGCTTAGAGATAGGCGGGGCTGAAAAACTGTTTTTT. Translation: CASSLEIGGAEKLFF.